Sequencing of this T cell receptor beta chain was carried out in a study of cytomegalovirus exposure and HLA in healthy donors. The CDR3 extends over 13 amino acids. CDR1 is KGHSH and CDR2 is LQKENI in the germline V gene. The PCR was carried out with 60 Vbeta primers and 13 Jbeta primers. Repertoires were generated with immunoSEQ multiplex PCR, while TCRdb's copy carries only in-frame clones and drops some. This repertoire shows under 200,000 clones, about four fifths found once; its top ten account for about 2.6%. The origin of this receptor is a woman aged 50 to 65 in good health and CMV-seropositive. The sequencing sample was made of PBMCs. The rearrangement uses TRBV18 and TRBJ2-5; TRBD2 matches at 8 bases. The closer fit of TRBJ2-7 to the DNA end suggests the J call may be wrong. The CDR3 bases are TGTGCCAGCTCCCTTACGGGGGGGTACGAGCAGTACTTC. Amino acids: CASSLTGGYEQYF.